Listed below are T cell receptor beta chains from one sample, sequenced in a study of beta chain features in type 1 diabetes. TCRdb's copy holds only in-frame clones and misses some; the assay was immunoSEQ multiplex PCR. The sample shows 25,000 to 30,000 clones, 50% to 65% of them seen only once. Sequenced input: Tregs from blood. The receptors shown here come from a woman aged 18-30 years with type 1 diabetes. The CDR3 runs from the conserved cysteine through the conserved F or W. Each record gives: CDR3 DNA, CDR3 protein, clone size, J gene, D gene, V gene. A D gene is named only where the DNA matches it firmly. Rows give clone size only sometimes, using once, few, many, or a class for an expanded clone.

TGCGCCAGCAGCTTGCGCAGGGATACAGATACGCAGTATTTT CASSLRRDTDTQYF - TRBJ2-3 - TRBV5-1
TGTGCCACCAGCAGAGGGGTAGGTAGCGGGAGTCCACAAAGCTCCTACAATGAGCAGTTCTTC CATSRGVGSGSPQSSYNEQFF - TRBJ2-1 TRBD2 TRBV15
TGTGCCTGGAGTGGAGGTGTCACGAACACCGGGGAGCTGTTTTTT CAWSGGVTNTGELFF - TRBJ2-2 - TRBV30
TGTGCCAGCAGTTTGGGGCAGGGCGCCAATGAGCAGTTCTTC CASSLGQGANEQFF - TRBJ2-1 - TRBV28
TGTGCCAGCAGCCAAGAACCAGCGGCACCAAAACTGTTTTTT CASSQEPAAPKLFF - TRBJ1-4 - TRBV14
TGTGCCAGCAGTTACTCGAAGTCAGAGGAGTGGGATACGCAGTATTTT CASSYSKSEEWDTQYF - TRBJ2-3 - TRBV6-5
TGTGCCAGCAGCTTAGATCCCCCAGGGGGCTGGTACAATGAGCAGTTCTTC CASSLDPPGGWYNEQFF - TRBJ2-1 TRBD1 TRBV11-3
TGTGCCAGCAGTGCGAGTACGAGGAGCCGACAGTACTTC CASSASTRSRQYF few TRBJ2-7 - TRBV2
TGCACCAGCAGCCAAGATTTGCGGACTAGCGGGAGCTCAGACACCGGGGAGCTGTTTTTT CTSSQDLRTSGSSDTGELFF - TRBJ2-2 - TRBV1
TGTGCCAGCTCACCCAGGGACAGTCTTGACGAGCAGTACTTC CASSPRDSLDEQYF - TRBJ2-7 TRBD1 TRBV18
TGTGCCAGCTCAGCAGGGGGAAGAACTGAAGCTTTCTTT CASSAGGRTEAFF - TRBJ1-1 TRBD1 TRBV18
TGTGCCAGCAGCTTCCGACAGGGTGGATATGGCTACACCTTC CASSFRQGGYGYTF - TRBJ1-2 TRBD1 TRBV13